The source of this T cell receptor (beta chain) is a study of cytotoxic CD8 clonotypes in ibrutinib-treated CLL (dated by TCRdb to 2020 to 2022). Some background on the complete study: The cohort was composed of approximately 11 relapsed/refractory and fewer than 16 treatment-naive patients; IGHV unmutated status was identified in 17 to 18 patients. An average of approximately 260,000 productive templates and approximately 91,000 productive rearrangements was obtained per sample. Responses were partial in roughly 24 patients and complete in 2; after median roughly 69 months follow-up, about 14 stayed in remission and roughly twelve progressed. Of the 80 to 95 participants in the trial, roughly 26 had longitudinal samples available. All remission and progressive disease samples were collected while patients were still receiving ibrutinib. The response samples were drawn at a median of 12 months into treatment, with a range of about 6 to 36 months. Cryopreserved peripheral blood mononuclear cells were obtained prior to treatment, at the time of response, and at either disease progression or sustained remission. The study at large found these results: Lymph node repertoires were not examined, and the timing of sampling was not matched between patients in sustained remission and those whose disease progressed. Public clonotypes were found to be uncommon and were observed to contract or remain stable during treatment; the increase in clonality was shown to reflect expansion of private clonotypes at ibrutinib response. At baseline, clonality was higher than in age-matched healthy donors and showed a strong correlation with circulating CD8+ T-cell counts. At ibrutinib response clonality went up, during sustained remission it held steady, and at progression it dropped back toward baseline.

On a MiSeq, deep resolution sequencing aimed for a depth between 1 in 1 million and 1 in 200,000 T cells, with each clonotype covered around 9.2x on average. The immunoSEQ hsTCRB Kit was used to generate the TCR beta libraries. From the authors' description of their analysis: The data were analyzed with ImmunoSEQ Analyzer and ImmunoSEQ Data Assistant, and V, D and J gene assignments followed IMGT definitions. Clonality, which ranges from 0 to 1, was calculated by subtracting the normalized Shannon entropy of productive rearrangement frequencies from one. Public clonotype analysis was restricted to overrepresented clonotypes comprising at least 0.05% of each patient's repertoire. Around 13 age-matched healthy donor repertoires from immuneACCESS were used as controls for clonality. TCRdb holds this immuneACCESS table with in-frame rearrangements only. Some clones are missing; in checked studies, unresolved V genes explain under half, and the rest has no known cause. The DNA gave D and trimming, while V, J and clone size come from that table. This sample has fewer than 400,000 clones in its table, and 60% to 80% of those were observed once. The ten biggest clones cover around 6.3% of the sample.

For TCR beta library preparation, roughly 2 micrograms of genomic DNA was extracted from cryopreserved PBMCs. Longitudinal blood samples from CLL patients on ibrutinib monotherapy were analyzed using high-throughput TCR beta sequencing. Patients were enrolled in a phase 2 open-label single-center ibrutinib monotherapy trial. With regard to this clone: It lacks a known antigen. No quality values exist for individual bases; no much larger clone is one base distant.

The CDR3 starts with the cysteine, ends with the phenylalanine, and has 13 residues. The entry retains the CDR3 DNA only, 39 bases that are in frame from base 1. The germline V gene supplies CDR1 SGHAT and CDR2 FQNNGV. Trimming removed 2 bases from V and 7 bases from J, leaving 8 bases between the germline ends. This sequence uses TRBV11-2 and TRBJ1-4; a confident D gene designation cannot be given. The source material was PBMCs, sampled after 36 months of ibrutinib treatment. The origin of this receptor is a human donor with chronic lymphocytic leukemia. The nucleotide sequence is given as TGTGCCAGCAGCTTATCGTTACGTGAAAAACTGTTTTTT. Its translation reads: CASSLSLREKLFF.